The 28 T cell receptor beta chains below were found in one sample sequenced in a study of shared clonotypes between healthy human individuals (dated by TCRdb to about 2020). The library was obtained by the immunoSEQ multiplex PCR assay. TCRdb stores this immuneACCESS table with in-frame sequences only. Part of the clones is absent; in the studies checked, under half of the shortfall reflects unresolved V genes, and no reason is known for the rest. Within this sample are around 2.1 million clones, with more than 85% of them counted one time only. The ten most abundant clones make up under 2% of the sample. CD8 naive samples were CD45RO-negative cells positively selected for CCR7, giving a CD45RA+CCR7+ population that excluded TemRA cells. Specimen: naive CD8+ T cells from PBMCs. The cell subset or site label on this specimen signifies: CD45RA+CCR7+. The receptors derive from a man aged 18 to 35 in good health. Some clones in this sample may be carry-over from other donors' samples.

This chain links TRBV9 with TRBJ2-1, with 11 bases lining up with TRBD2. Trimming removed 3 bases from V and 2 bases from J; junction bases left unmatched: 4. Germline CDR1 and CDR2: SGDLS and YYNGEE. This CDR3 is built from 16 residues. The CDR3 loop is CASSDLAGGPYNEQFF. CDR3 bases: TGTGCCAGCAGCGACCTAGCGGGGGGCCCCTACAATGAGCAGTTCTTC. The variable domain in full, completed from reference TRBV9 and TRBJ2-1, reads DSGVTQTPKHLITATGQRVTLRCSPRSGDLSVYWYQQSLDQGLQFLIQYYNGEERAKGNILERFSAQQFPDLHSELNLSSLELGDSALYFCASSDLAGGPYNEQFFGPGTRLTVL.

The chain links TRBV10-2 to TRBJ2-3, with 7 nucleotides matching TRBD1. The CDR3 has 15 amino acids. The J segment lost 5 bases and the V segment lost 10 bases, leaving 15 bases of the junction unmatched. Germline V gene sequence: CDR1 WSHSY, CDR2 SAAADI. CDR3: CATLRRQGPRDTQYF. CDR3 coding DNA: TGCGCCACCCTCAGGCGACAGGGTCCAAGAGATACGCAGTATTTT.

V usage is TRBV28 and J usage is TRBJ2-7; 14 nucleotides line up with TRBD2. Unmatched junction bases numbered 11, after V lost 6 bases and J lost 4 bases. Germline assignment: CDR1 MDHEN and CDR2 SYDVKM. CDR3 length: 17 residues. In nucleotides, the CDR3 is TGTGCCAGCAGACTAATTGGGACTAGCGGGAGTTTTTACGAGCAGTACTTC. This translates into CASRLIGTSGSFYEQYF.

The chain recombines TRBV6-1 with TRBJ2-7; 7 bases line up with TRBD1. Trimming took 4 bases from V and 2 from J; bases not matched to a gene: 8. CDR3 length equals 15 residues. The germline V gene encodes CDR1 MNHNS and CDR2 SASEGT. This CDR3 is CASSAPGQSPYEQYF. CDR3 DNA sequence: TGTGCCAGCAGTGCACCGGGACAGTCCCCCTACGAGCAGTACTTC.

CDR3 amino acids: CATGSGKDQYF. The CDR3 DNA follows: TGTGCCACCGGATCAGGCAAGGATCAGTACTTC. The V call is TRBV15, the J call TRBJ2-4; D not resolved. V was trimmed by 8 bases and J by 12 bases, leaving 14 bases between them. CDR3 size: 11 residues. Germline V gives CDR1 LNHNV, CDR2 YYDKDF (reference sequence).

The rearrangement uses TRBV27 and TRBJ2-7; the match to TRBD1 covers 7 bases. J was trimmed by 5 bases and V by 8 bases; bases with no gene match: 9. Germline V gives CDR1 MNHEY, CDR2 SMNVEV (reference sequence). The CDR3 runs 13 residues. This chain's CDR3 is CASATGTAHEQYF. The CDR3 bases are TGTGCCAGCGCCACCGGGACAGCACACGAGCAGTACTTC.

This sequence joins TRBV15 and TRBJ2-7; 7 bases match TRBD1. Trimming took 0 bases from V and 5 from J; bases not matched to a gene: 10. Germline V gene data show CDR1 as LNHNV and CDR2 as YYDKDF (reference sequence). This CDR3 has 16 amino acids. CDR3 residues: CATSREGNRGFDEQYF. Written as DNA, the CDR3 is TGTGCCACCAGCAGAGAAGGTAACAGGGGTTTTGACGAGCAGTACTTC.

The V call is TRBV6-1, the J call TRBJ2-2; D uncertain. The V gene's germline CDR1 is MNHNS and CDR2 SASEGT. This CDR3 contains 14 residues. V was cut by 7 bases and J by 3 bases, with 12 bases left in between. CDR3 nucleotide sequence: TGTGCCAGCATAATAGCTTCGTACACCGGGGAGCTGTTTTTT. Translation gives CASIIASYTGELFF.

This clone was seen a single time. This rearrangement joins TRBV2 to TRBJ2-5, with a tentative D call TRBD1 (6 bases). The germline V and J ends were trimmed by 2 bases and 5 bases, with 12 bases remaining between them. The CDR3 runs 14 residues. The V gene's germline CDR1 is SNHLY and CDR2 FYNNEI. The CDR3 nucleotides are TGTGCCAGCAGTGAACCCAGGGGACGGGAGACCCAGTACTTC. Protein: CASSEPRGRETQYF.

This rearrangement joins TRBV27 to TRBJ2-7, with 9 bases identical to TRBD1. Per germline, CDR1 MNHEY and CDR2 SMNVEV (reference sequence). The CDR3 totals 16 residues. V shed 5 bases and J 0 bases; nucleotides not matched to a gene: 8. CDR3 in DNA: TGTGCCAGCAGTCAGGCCGGGACAGGGAACTCCTACGAGCAGTACTTC. This gives the protein CASSQAGTGNSYEQYF.

As concerns this clone: One end of the junction is discordant with germline, which a read error may explain. V and J are TRBV7-9 and TRBJ1-2; a weak D match, TRBD1 (6 bases). Germline CDR1 and CDR2: SEHNR and FQNEAQ (reference sequence). The CDR3 runs 15 residues. The CDR3 nucleotides are TGTGCCAGCAGCCCGCCGAGGGGGGCCGGCTATGGCTGCACCTTC. It translates to CASSPPRGAGYGCTF.

This clone was counted a single time. The CDR3 coding sequence is TGTGCCAGCGGGAGACAGGGTTCAAACTATGGCTACACCTTC. The encoded protein is CASGRQGSNYGYTF. This chain connects TRBV2 to TRBJ1-2; 7 bases agree with TRBD1. Germline trimming cut 8 bases from V and 2 bases from J; bases unmatched to any gene: 8. Looked up from germline, CDR1 is SNHLY and CDR2 is FYNNEI. This CDR3 has 14 residues.

The chain recombines TRBV5-1 with TRBJ2-1, with a possible D match to TRBD2 (6 bases). CDR3 length: 16 amino acids. Between the trimmed V and J ends, which lost 3 bases and 4 bases, there was a span of 17 bases. Germline V CDR1 and CDR2: SGHRS, YFSETQ. The CDR3, as DNA: TGCGCCAGCAGCTGGTCCGGGACTGGCCCTTACAATGAGCAGTTCTTC. This translates into CASSWSGTGPYNEQFF.

V usage is TRBV6-6 and J usage is TRBJ2-2; weak D call: TRBD2 (5 bases). V lost 0 bases to trimming and J lost 6 bases, with 11 bases between them. Germline V gives CDR1 MNHNY, CDR2 SVGAGI (reference sequence). The CDR3 extends over 15 amino acids. CDR3: CASSYSSGWAGELFF. CDR3 in DNA: TGTGCCAGCAGTTACTCTTCGGGATGGGCCGGGGAGCTGTTTTTT.

In its sample, this clone was seen once. The chain couples TRBV4-2 to TRBJ2-1, with D maybe TRBD2 (5 bases). This CDR3 has 15 amino acids. V was cut by 1 base and J by 6 bases, with 13 bases left in between. Germline loops: CDR1 LGHNA, CDR2 YNFKEQ. The CDR3 is CASSQVERSTNEQFF. In DNA form, the CDR3 reads TGTGCCAGCAGCCAAGTCGAGCGGAGCACCAATGAGCAGTTCTTC.

This chain joins TRBV15 and TRBJ2-7; the match to TRBD2 covers 7 bases. Germline V gene data show CDR1 as LNHNV and CDR2 as YYDKDF (reference sequence). Germline trimming cut 0 bases from V and 3 bases from J; bases unmatched to any gene: 8. The CDR3 contains 16 residues. CDR3 amino acids: CATSRDYQREDYEQYF. The CDR3 DNA reads as TGTGCCACCAGCAGAGATTACCAGCGGGAAGACTACGAGCAGTACTTC. The complete variable domain, with remaining parts taken from reference TRBV15 and TRBJ2-7, reads DAMVIQNPRYQVTQFGKPVTLSCSQTLNHNVMYWYQQKSSQAPKLLFHYYDKDFNNEADTPDNFQSRRPNTSFCFLDIRSPGLGDTAMYLCATSRDYQREDYEQYFGPGTRLTVT.

This clone was seen once. CDR3 bases: TGTGCCAGCAGGTCCGGGACAGGTTCTCAAGAGACCCAGTACTTC. It is translated as CASRSGTGSQETQYF. The V and J genes are TRBV2 and TRBJ2-5; 8 bases fit TRBD1. The ends lost 6 bases at V and 2 bases at J; junction bases unmatched: 8. This CDR3 spans 15 amino acids. Germline CDR1 is SNHLY and CDR2 is FYNNEI.

The chain combines TRBV6-1 with TRBJ1-1; D is ambiguous. CDR1 is MNHNS, CDR2 SASEGT, per germline. CDR3 length equals 14 residues. Trimming removed 2 bases from V and 6 bases from J, with 13 bases in between. The CDR3, as DNA: TGTGCCAGCAGTGAAAGGTATCTACCTCCTGAAGCTTTCTTT. Residues: CASSERYLPPEAFF.

With regard to this clone: The junction departs from the called germline gene at one end, perhaps through a read error. The chain combines TRBV4-2 with TRBJ2-3; D not certain. The CDR3 extends over 14 amino acids. Germline values: CDR1 LGHNA, CDR2 YNFKEQ. CDR3 coding DNA: TGTGCCAGCAGTCAAGAGTGGGGCACAGATACGCAGTATTTT. Protein sequence: CASSQEWGTDTQYF.

With respect to this clone: This sample also contains other DNA sequences that code for the same CDR3. V gene TRBV7-2 combines with J gene TRBJ1-5, with D unresolved. The CDR3 totals 15 residues. Trimming took off 0 bases at V and 0 bases at J, with 6 bases between the two ends. Germline-derived CDR1 and CDR2 are SGHTA and FQGNSA. DNA of the CDR3: TGTGCCAGCAGCTTAGCAGGGAGTAGCAATCAGCCCCAGCATTTT. Amino acids: CASSLAGSSNQPQHF.

This clone has only a few counts. The rearrangement uses TRBV28 and TRBJ1-1; possible D gene TRBD1, 5 bases. The CDR3 has 13 amino acids. V lost 6 bases and J 1 base, leaving 9 bases between the germline ends. Germline V gene lookup returns CDR1 MDHEN and CDR2 SYDVKM. This chain's CDR3 is CASSPTANTEAFF. The CDR3 DNA sequence: TGTGCCAGCAGCCCGACAGCGAACACTGAAGCTTTCTTT.

CDR3 in amino acids: CALPPSRVIYGYTF. CDR3 nucleotide sequence: TGTGCGCTTCCCCCGTCCCGGGTGATATATGGCTACACCTTC. This rearrangement joins TRBV28 to TRBJ1-2; D is unclear. Germline-derived CDR1 and CDR2 are MDHEN and SYDVKM. The CDR3 is made up of 14 amino acids.

This clone was seen a single time. The chain combines TRBV28 with TRBJ1-2; tentatively, D is TRBD1 (5 bases). The CDR3 totals 15 residues. The V and J ends lost 8 bases and 4 bases respectively, with 20 bases between them. Germline loops: CDR1 MDHEN, CDR2 SYDVKM. CDR3 residues: CASSGVVRGIYGYTF. In DNA, the CDR3 is TGTGCCAGCTCGGGGGTGGTCCGGGGGATCTATGGCTACACCTTC.

The chain recombines TRBV19 with TRBJ1-5, with D possibly TRBD1 on 5 matching bases. Deletions cut 7 bases from V and 2 bases from J, with 12 bases between. The CDR3 is 14 residues long. Germline V gene lookup returns CDR1 LNHDA and CDR2 SQIVND (reference sequence). Here the CDR3 reads CASTPWGGNQPQHF. DNA for the CDR3: TGTGCCAGTACCCCATGGGGGGGCAATCAGCCCCAGCATTTT. The variable domain in full, completed from reference TRBV19 and TRBJ1-5, reads DGGITQSPKYLFRKEGQNVTLSCEQNLNHDAMYWYRQDPGQGLRLIYYSQIVNDFQKGDIAEGYSVSREKKESFPLTVTSAQKNPTAFYLCASTPWGGNQPQHFGDGTRLSIL.

This clone was observed once. The chain couples TRBV30 to TRBJ2-5; 12 bases are a match to TRBD2. Looked up from germline, CDR1 is GTSNPN and CDR2 is SVGIG (reference sequence). The CDR3 length is 18 residues. V shed 0 bases, J shed 4 bases, and the junction held 12 bases outside the gene matches. CDR3 in DNA: TGTGCCTGGAGTGTGCAGACTAGCGGGAGCCCATCGGGAGAGACCCAGTACTTC. It codes for CAWSVQTSGSPSGETQYF.

The chain recombines TRBV5-1 with TRBJ1-5, with no clear D. Trimming took 0 bases from V and 3 from J, leaving 4 bases between them. The CDR3 contains 13 residues. CDR1 is SGHRS and CDR2 is YFSETQ in the germline V gene. CDR3 in amino acids: CASSLEVNQPQHF. The CDR3 DNA sequence: TGCGCCAGCAGCTTGGAAGTCAATCAGCCCCAGCATTTT. Complete variable domain (other parts from reference TRBV5-1 and TRBJ1-5): KAGVTQTPRYLIKTRGQQVTLSCSPISGHRSVSWYQQTPGQGLQFLFEYFSETQRNKGNFPGRFSGRQFSNSRSEMNVSTLELGDSALYLCASSLEVNQPQHFGDGTRLSIL.

The rearrangement joins TRBV4-1 to TRBJ1-2, with 10 nucleotides matching TRBD1. Germline CDR1 MGHRA, CDR2 YSYEKL. This CDR3 has 16 residues. V shed 1 base, J shed 4 bases, and the junction held 6 bases outside the gene matches. CDR3 protein: CASSQGVTGGFYGYTF. In nucleotides, the CDR3 is TGCGCCAGCAGCCAAGGGGTGACAGGGGGCTTCTATGGCTACACCTTC.

The V gene is TRBV14, the J gene TRBJ1-3, with a tentative D call TRBD1 (6 bases). The CDR3 is 16 amino acids. CDR1 SGHDN and CDR2 FVKESK come from the germline V gene. V dropped 4 bases and J dropped 4 bases, with 17 bases sitting between them. The CDR3 nucleotides read TGTGCCAGCAGCCGCCCCGGGGGGGCGCTGGGAAACACCATATATTTT. Translation gives CASSRPGGALGNTIYF. The full variable domain, its missing parts supplied by reference TRBV14 and TRBJ1-3, is EAGVTQFPSHSVIEKGQTVTLRCDPISGHDNLYWYRRVMGKEIKFLLHFVKESKQDESGMPNNRFLAERTGGTYSTLKVQPAELEDSGVYFCASSRPGGALGNTIYFGEGSWLTVV.